This T cell receptor (beta chain) emerged from a study of blood T cell repertoires in COVID-19. About the research overall: Sites in the United States, Italy and Spain provided acute and convalescent COVID-19 samples. Sources were T cells, B-cell-depleted T cells, or PBMCs; the material itself was cDNA or gDNA.

TCRdb's table, derived via immunoSEQ multiplex PCR, lists solely in-frame clones and lacks some. The sample carries approximately 130,000 clones, roughly 79% recorded once. J gave up 9 bases and V 11 bases, and 7 bases lay outside the gene matches. The CDR3 spans 13 residues. The genes are TRBV12-3 or TRBV12-4 and TRBJ1-6, with 10 bases fitting TRBD1. The receptor was derived from a human donor in a cohort sampled during active COVID-19. The sequencing sample was made of peripheral blood. The CDR3: CAGSRDRGSPLHF. As DNA, the CDR3 is TGTGCCGGGTCCCGGGACAGGGGTTCACCCCTCCACTTT.